This passage covers 9 T cell receptor beta chains from one sample sequenced in a study of cytomegalovirus exposure and HLA in healthy donors. The primer mix had 60 Vbeta and 13 Jbeta primers. The data were produced by immunoSEQ multiplex PCR, yet TCRdb's version contains in-frame clones alone and is incomplete. The sample consists of roughly 140,000 clones, 82% of them appearing once. Material for sequencing was PBMCs. These receptors came from a male donor in good health and CMV-seronegative.

J is TRBJ2-7 and V is TRBV6-1, with 8 bases identical to TRBD1. Germline assignment: CDR1 MNHNS and CDR2 SASEGT. The CDR3 extends over 15 amino acids. Germline trimming cut 6 bases from V and 3 bases from J; bases unmatched to any gene: 10. CDR3 in amino acids: CASRSTGEAHYEQYF. The CDR3 DNA is TGTGCCAGCAGGTCGACAGGGGAGGCCCACTACGAGCAGTACTTC.

V and J are TRBV11-2 and TRBJ1-2; TRBD1 might be the D (5 bases). Germline V lookup: CDR1 SGHAT, CDR2 FQNNGV. The germline V and J ends were trimmed by 4 bases and 6 bases, with 27 bases remaining between them. CDR3 length: 18 residues. The chain's CDR3 is CASSSIPPSSGGGDGYTF. The CDR3 DNA is TGTGCCAGCAGCTCAATTCCTCCCTCATCGGGGGGAGGTGATGGCTACACCTTC.

The gene calls are TRBV4-1 and TRBJ2-7; 11 bases are a match to TRBD2. The germline V gene encodes CDR1 MGHRA and CDR2 YSYEKL. V trimming: 1 base; J trimming: 4 bases; junction bases outside the gene matches: 6. The CDR3 consists of 16 residues. The CDR3 bases are TGCGCCAGCAGCCAAGGACTAGCGGGATCCCTATACGAGCAGTACTTC. This sequence encodes CASSQGLAGSLYEQYF.

Notes on this clone: The sample contains more than one DNA sequence encoding this CDR3. V and J are TRBV6-5 and TRBJ1-1, with D possibly TRBD1 on 6 matching bases. Germline CDR1 and CDR2: MNHEY and SVGAGI. Trimming stripped 6 bases from V and 8 bases from J, with 22 bases between. There are 15 residues in the CDR3. CDR3 protein: CASRLRGQSLTEAFF. The CDR3 nucleotides read TGTGCCAGCAGACTCCGTGGACAGTCTCTTACCGAAGCTTTCTTT.

The CDR3: CASSLASGLGYTF. CDR3 bases: TGTGCCAGCAGCTTAGCGTCAGGGCTCGGCTACACCTTC. The rearrangement links TRBV11-2 to TRBJ1-2; the D gene is possibly TRBD1 (5 bases). The CDR3 extends over 13 amino acids. Germline V gene lookup returns CDR1 SGHAT and CDR2 FQNNGV. The ends were cut back, 1 base at V and 8 bases at J, with 11 bases in the middle.

Only one count was recorded for this clone. The chain uses TRBV13 and TRBJ2-2, with D possibly being TRBD1 (5 bases). Between the trimmed V and J ends, which lost 5 bases and 6 bases, there was a span of 10 bases. Germline CDR1 is PRHDT and CDR2 is FYEKMQ (reference sequence). The CDR3 is made up of 13 amino acids. The CDR3 DNA reads as TGTGCCAGCAGCGAATCAGGGCCCGGGGAGCTGTTTTTT. This translates into CASSESGPGELFF.

The chain couples TRBV28 to TRBJ2-7, with D possibly matching TRBD2 (5 bases). Trimming took off 2 bases at V and 0 bases at J, with 17 bases between the two ends. Germline values: CDR1 MDHEN, CDR2 SYDVKM. The length of the CDR3 is 17 residues. CDR3 DNA sequence: TGTGCCAGCAGTTTACCCCCTAGTGGACTTCACTCCTACGAGCAGTACTTC. Residues: CASSLPPSGLHSYEQYF.

This clone was found once. The chain is built from TRBV2 and TRBJ1-5; TRBD1 aligns across 7 bases. With 7 bases clipped from V and 5 bases from J, the junction kept 11 bases outside the gene matches. Germline V gene lookup returns CDR1 SNHLY and CDR2 FYNNEI. CDR3 length: 15 residues. This chain's CDR3 is CASTQGVTGDQPQHF. For the CDR3, the DNA is TGTGCCAGCACTCAGGGGGTGACAGGAGATCAGCCCCAGCATTTT. Together with reference TRBV2 and TRBJ1-5, the CDR3 gives the full variable domain: EPEVTQTPSHQVTQMGQEVILRCVPISNHLYFYWYRQILGQKVEFLVSFYNNEISEKSEIFDDQFSVERPDGSNFTLKIRSTKLEDSAMYFCASTQGVTGDQPQHFGDGTRLSIL.

J is TRBJ2-7 and V is TRBV7-8; 7 bases are shared with TRBD1. The J segment lost 5 bases and the V segment lost 3 bases, leaving 4 bases of the junction unmatched. Germline assignment: CDR1 SGHVS and CDR2 FQNEAQ. The CDR3 covers 13 residues. In nucleotides, the CDR3 is TGTGCCAGCAGCTTGTTAGGGGGCGACGAGCAGTACTTC. This sequence encodes CASSLLGGDEQYF.